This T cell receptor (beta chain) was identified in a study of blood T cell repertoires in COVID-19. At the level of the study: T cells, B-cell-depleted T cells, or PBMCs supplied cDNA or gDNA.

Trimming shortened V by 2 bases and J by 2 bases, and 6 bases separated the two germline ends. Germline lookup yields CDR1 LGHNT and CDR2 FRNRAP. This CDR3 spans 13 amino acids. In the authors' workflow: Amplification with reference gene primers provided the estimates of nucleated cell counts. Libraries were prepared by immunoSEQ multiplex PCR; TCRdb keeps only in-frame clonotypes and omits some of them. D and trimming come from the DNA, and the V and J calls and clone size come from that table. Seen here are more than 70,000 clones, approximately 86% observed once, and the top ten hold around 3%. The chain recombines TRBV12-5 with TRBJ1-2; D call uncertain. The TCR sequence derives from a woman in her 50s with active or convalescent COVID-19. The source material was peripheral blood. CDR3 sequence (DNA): TGTGCTAGTGGTTTGACAGAAAACTATGGCTACACCTTC. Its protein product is CASGLTENYGYTF.